This TCR beta chain was sequenced for a study of blood T cells in healthy people across ages. This clonotype was counted ten times or more. Next came a second PCR, run for about 7 to 11 cycles, which used a sample-barcoded 5' primer along with a J-beta primer mix. Using its own MiXCR run on the 5' RACE reads, TCRdb lists one record per CDR3 protein. The table has approximately 2,000,000 distinct CDR3 sequences, about 39% seen once; the top ten hold roughly 23%. The CDR3 is made up of 15 amino acids. CDR1 and CDR2 (germline): MRHNA, SNTAGT. V was cut by 3 bases and J by 8 bases, with 14 bases left in between.

The chain couples TRBV6-4 to TRBJ1-6; maybe TRBD1 (6 bases). The source is a human donor in good health. Sequencing was carried out using blood. The chain's CDR3 is CASSEQGSQDSPLHF. The CDR3 DNA reads as TGTGCCAGCAGTGAGCAGGGGAGTCAAGATTCACCCCTCCACTTT.